This TCR beta chain is from a study of control samples from healthy donors and cancer patients. Trimming cost V 10 bases and J 6 bases, with 25 bases left between them. This CDR3 has 15 residues. Germline values: CDR1 MDHEN, CDR2 SYDVKM. The table came from immunoSEQ multiplex PCR; TCRdb's copy has only in-frame clones and leaves some out. The sample contains roughly 13,000 clones, about 75% of which appear only once. The gene calls are TRBV28 and TRBJ2-7; D is undetermined. The TCR was taken from a male donor with melanoma. Sequencing input: formalin-fixed, paraffin-embedded tissue. The CDR3 bases are TGTGCCATTCGAAAGGGTCCTCATCCTACGGGCGAGCAGTACTTC. Translating gives CAIRKGPHPTGEQYF.